These 29 T cell receptor beta chains were all obtained from the same sample, sequenced in a study of Ad26.COV2.S vaccination and SARS-CoV-2 variants. The assay was immunoSEQ multiplex PCR, and TCRdb's table has in-frame clones only and misses some. The sample lists around 250,000 clones; over 75% were seen once. Documented treatment: some 20 received Ad26.COV2.S at low or high dose, single or two shots; about five received placebo; per-sample allocation not given. After the first vaccine or placebo injection, samples were drawn on day 63. The starting material was peripheral blood, obtained in a trial of Ad26.COV2.S vaccine versus placebo. The receptors stem from a person aged 18-60 years who received the Ad26.COV2.S COVID-19 vaccine or a placebo.

This clone was seen once. The chain recombines TRBV7-2 with TRBJ2-3; either TRBD1 or TRBD2 may supply D (5 bases each). CDR3 length: 16 residues. The V gene lost 1 base and the J gene lost 5 bases, with 16 bases spanning the gap. Germline V gives CDR1 SGHTA, CDR2 FQGNSA. CDR3 in DNA: TGTGCCAGCAGCTTAGGGGGCCCCCGGGCGGGAGATACGCAGTATTTT. It codes for CASSLGGPRAGDTQYF.

The CDR3 sequence: CATSRGTGGNSPLHF. The CDR3 bases are TGTGCCACCAGCAGAGGGACAGGGGGAAATTCACCCCTCCACTTT. The V call is TRBV15, the J call TRBJ1-6, with 10 nucleotides matching TRBD1. The CDR3 is made up of 15 amino acids. J lost 7 bases, V lost 1 base, and 1 base had no gene match. CDR1 and CDR2 (germline): LNHNV, YYDKDF (reference sequence). The full variable domain, completed using reference TRBV15 and TRBJ1-6, is DAMVIQNPRYQVTQFGKPVTLSCSQTLNHNVMYWYQQKSSQAPKLLFHYYDKDFNNEADTPDNFQSRRPNTSFCFLDIRSPGLGDTAMYLCATSRGTGGNSPLHFGNGTRLTVT.

The J gene is TRBJ1-2, the V gene TRBV6-5; possible D gene TRBD1, 5 bases. The CDR3 is 11 residues long. Looked up from germline, CDR1 is MNHEY and CDR2 is SVGAGI. Trimming cost V 7 bases and J 7 bases, with 10 bases left between them. CDR3 nucleotide sequence: TGTGCCAGCACTCGGGACGGTGGCTACACCTTC. It codes for CASTRDGGYTF.

This clone has only one observation. The chain joins TRBV4-1 to TRBJ2-1; D uncertain. In germline, CDR1 is MGHRA, CDR2 YSYEKL. This CDR3 comprises 13 residues. V was pared by 0 bases and J by 2 bases, with 2 bases between. CDR3 in amino acids: CASSQDPYNEQFF. The CDR3 bases are TGCGCCAGCAGCCAAGACCCCTACAATGAGCAGTTCTTC.

This rearrangement joins TRBV18 to TRBJ2-6, with TRBD1 as a possible D gene (6 bases). Germline loops: CDR1 KGHSH, CDR2 LQKENI. This CDR3 has 18 residues. V lost 2 bases, J lost 0 bases, and 14 bases lay in between. CDR3 nucleotide sequence: TGTGCCAGCTCACCAGGGGCCGGACAGTCCTCTGGGGCCAACGTCCTGACTTTC. It encodes CASSPGAGQSSGANVLTF.

This chain links TRBV4-1 with TRBJ2-4; weak D call: TRBD2 (5 bases). Trimming left V 0 bases short and J 0 bases short, with 12 bases between. This CDR3 comprises 17 residues. The germline V gene encodes CDR1 MGHRA and CDR2 YSYEKL. As DNA, the CDR3 is TGCGCCAGCAGCCAAGATAGCGCTCGGCTAGCCAAAAACATTCAGTACTTC. Translation: CASSQDSARLAKNIQYF.

V gene TRBV6-5 combines with J gene TRBJ1-2; D not certain. Trimming removed 2 bases from V and 4 bases from J, with 14 bases in between. The CDR3 runs 15 residues. The germline V gene has CDR1 MNHEY and CDR2 SVGAGI. CDR3 residues: CASSYGLTPAYGYTF. In DNA, the CDR3 is TGTGCCAGCAGTTACGGACTTACACCTGCCTATGGCTACACCTTC.

The rearrangement links TRBV19 to TRBJ1-5, with a possible D match to TRBD1 (6 bases). The CDR3 spans 16 residues. In germline, CDR1 is LNHDA, CDR2 SQIVND (reference sequence). V was pared by 4 bases and J by 4 bases, with 17 bases between. As DNA, the CDR3 is TGTGCCAGTAGTACCTTTGGCCCAGGGGTTAATCAGCCCCAGCATTTT. Residues: CASSTFGPGVNQPQHF.

The V call is TRBV5-1, the J call TRBJ2-3; perhaps TRBD1 as D (5 bases). The CDR3 spans 14 residues. The V end lost 0 bases, the J end lost 8 bases, and 13 bases lay between the germline ends. The germline gives CDR1 SGHRS, CDR2 YFSETQ. CDR3 bases: TGCGCCAGCAGCTTGGATACCCTAGGGGCTACGCAGTATTTT. It yields the protein CASSLDTLGATQYF.

The chain couples TRBV12-3 or TRBV12-4 to TRBJ2-7; D perhaps matches TRBD1 (6 bases). V was pared by 5 bases and J by 5 bases, with 10 bases between. The CDR3 totals 12 residues. The CDR3 here is CASSTYRDEQYF. DNA for the CDR3: TGTGCCAGCAGTACATACAGGGACGAGCAGTACTTC.

The chain joins TRBV5-6 to TRBJ2-7; TRBD2 matches at 10 bases. CDR1 is SGHDT and CDR2 is YYEEEE in the germline V gene. CDR3 length: 15 amino acids. V dropped 4 bases and J dropped 2; count of bases not matched to a gene: 6. CDR3 bases: TGTGCCAGCAGCCATAGCGGGAGGCCCCCCTACGAGCAGTACTTC. Protein: CASSHSGRPPYEQYF.

V and J are TRBV19 and TRBJ1-1; D might be TRBD1 (6 bases). Germline V gene lookup returns CDR1 LNHDA and CDR2 SQIVND (reference sequence). V was trimmed by 4 bases and J by 1 base, leaving 16 bases between them. The CDR3 consists of 16 residues. The CDR3 bases are TGTGCCAGTAGTACATTACGGGGAGGGGGGAACACTGAAGCTTTCTTT. Its translation: CASSTLRGGGNTEAFF.

V is TRBV6-5 and J is TRBJ2-1; 7 bases match TRBD2. The CDR3 has 15 residues. Germline CDR1 is MNHEY and CDR2 is SVGAGI. Trimming at V came to 6 bases and at J to 4 bases, leaving 9 bases not matched to a gene. The chain's CDR3 is CASSGPSGTYNEQFF. The CDR3 bases are TGTGCCAGCAGCGGCCCTAGCGGCACATACAATGAGCAGTTCTTC.

This sequence joins TRBV5-5 and TRBJ2-7; tentative D call: TRBD1 (6 bases). V lost 5 bases, J lost 3 bases, and 12 bases lay in between. The CDR3 runs to 13 residues. CDR1 is SGHKS and CDR2 is YYEKEE in the germline V gene (reference sequence). CDR3 DNA sequence: TGTGCCAGCAGACCAGCACAGGGCTACGAGCAGTACTTC. It encodes CASRPAQGYEQYF.

On this clone itself: Other DNA sequences of this sample code for an identical CDR3. J is TRBJ1-6 and V is TRBV10-3; D remains unclear. The CDR3 runs 12 residues. Germline values: CDR1 ENHRY, CDR2 SYGVKD. Trimming stripped 3 bases from V and 6 bases from J, with 3 bases between. The CDR3 sequence is CAISDGNSPLHF. CDR3 in DNA: TGTGCCATCAGTGACGGTAATTCACCCCTCCACTTT.

V usage is TRBV25-1 and J usage is TRBJ1-2, with 7 bases identical to TRBD1. CDR1 and CDR2 (germline): MGHDK, SYGVNS. The CDR3 extends over 13 amino acids. Trimming removed 4 bases from V and 4 bases from J; junction bases left unmatched: 3. The CDR3 nucleotides are TGTGCCAGCAGTGGGGGGACAGCCTATGGCTACACCTTC. This translates into CASSGGTAYGYTF.

This clone was found once. The chain combines TRBV7-8 with TRBJ1-3, with D unclear. Between the trimmed V and J ends, which lost 0 bases and 6 bases, there was a span of 6 bases. The CDR3 is 13 residues long. CDR1 and CDR2 (germline): SGHVS, FQNEAQ. The CDR3 loop reads CASSLAGENTIYF. The CDR3 DNA follows: TGTGCCAGCAGCTTAGCTGGGGAAAACACCATATATTTT.

This sequence joins TRBV9 and TRBJ2-3; 7 positions agree with TRBD1. The length of the CDR3 is 17 residues. Trimming cost V 4 bases and J 1 base; bases outside gene matches: 12. In germline, CDR1 is SGDLS, CDR2 YYNGEE. CDR3 coding DNA: TGTGCCAGCAGCACCCAAACCAGGGGGTCAGGCACAGATACGCAGTATTTT. Its translation: CASSTQTRGSGTDTQYF. The whole variable domain, filled in from reference TRBV9 and TRBJ2-3, reads DSGVTQTPKHLITATGQRVTLRCSPRSGDLSVYWYQQSLDQGLQFLIQYYNGEERAKGNILERFSAQQFPDLHSELNLSSLELGDSALYFCASSTQTRGSGTDTQYFGPGTRLTVL.

The chain is built from TRBV11-2 and TRBJ1-3; D unclear. Per germline, CDR1 SGHAT and CDR2 FQNNGV. This CDR3 is 15 amino acids long. The ends were cut back, 1 base at V and 0 bases at J, with 7 bases in the middle. The DNA for the CDR3 is TGTGCCAGCAGCTTAGCGGGCAGCTCTGGAAACACCATATATTTT. This translates into CASSLAGSSGNTIYF.

The gene calls are TRBV6-4 and TRBJ1-6, with a possible D match to TRBD1 (5 bases). The CDR3 is 19 residues long. Germline V gene data show CDR1 as MRHNA and CDR2 as SNTAGT. The germline V and J ends were trimmed by 0 bases and 5 bases, with 20 bases remaining between them. The CDR3 region has the DNA TGTGCCAGCAGTGACTCTAGTAGAGAAACAGGCCTACATAATTCACCCCTCCACTTT. It specifies CASSDSSRETGLHNSPLHF.

This sequence joins TRBV4-2 and TRBJ2-2; D unresolved. Trimming took off 8 bases at V and 3 bases at J, with 13 bases between the two ends. Germline V gene sequence: CDR1 LGHNA, CDR2 YNFKEQ. The CDR3 runs 14 residues. CDR3 bases: TGTGCCAGCTCATGGGAACTACACACCGGGGAGCTGTTTTTT. Its protein product is CASSWELHTGELFF.

This chain connects TRBV7-2 to TRBJ2-2, with no clear D. With 6 bases removed from V and 1 base from J, the gap between germline ends came to 12 bases. This CDR3 comprises 15 residues. Per the germline V gene, CDR1 is SGHTA and CDR2 is FQGNSA. In DNA form, the CDR3 reads TGTGCCAGCAGTCCCCTCTCCGAGAACACCGGGGAGCTGTTTTTT. It translates to CASSPLSENTGELFF. Drawing the rest from reference TRBV7-2 and TRBJ2-2, the complete variable domain is GAGVSQSPSNKVTEKGKDVELRCDPISGHTALYWYRQSLGQGLEFLIYFQGNSAPDKSGLPSDRFSAERTGGSVSTLTIQRTQQEDSAVYLCASSPLSENTGELFFGEGSRLTVL.

The CDR3 reads CASSWTGENQPQHF. CDR3 bases: TGTGCCAGCAGCTGGACAGGGGAGAATCAGCCCCAGCATTTT. This chain uses TRBV3-1 (or the pseudogene TRBV3-2) with TRBJ1-5, with 9 bases fitting TRBD1. The CDR3 is 14 residues long. V gave up 5 bases and J gave up 4 bases; unmatched junction bases: 3. Germline V gene sequence: CDR1 LGHDT, CDR2 YNNKEL (reference sequence).

This chain connects TRBV6-2 or TRBV6-3 to TRBJ1-1; D is possibly TRBD1 (6 bases). CDR3 length: 14 amino acids. V gave up 5 bases and J gave up 3 bases, with 13 bases separating them. CDR1 is MNHEY and CDR2 is SVGEGT in the germline V gene. This CDR3 is CASSLWGLDTEAFF. CDR3 nucleotides: TGTGCCAGCAGTCTTTGGGGGCTAGACACTGAAGCTTTCTTT.

The rearrangement links TRBV7-7 to TRBJ2-2; possible D gene TRBD1, 7 bases. CDR3 length equals 15 residues. Germline V CDR1 and CDR2: SSHAT, FNYEAQ (reference sequence). Trimming stripped 6 bases from V and 7 bases from J, with 18 bases between. The CDR3 coding sequence is TGTGCCAGCAGACCAATGGAGGGGGCGTTCGGGGAGCTGTTTTTT. Its protein product is CASRPMEGAFGELFF.

The chain is built from TRBV11-2 and TRBJ2-7; unclear D gene. The germline gives CDR1 SGHAT, CDR2 FQNNGV. The germline V and J ends were trimmed by 1 base and 0 bases, with 10 bases remaining between them. The CDR3 is 15 residues long. In DNA, the CDR3 is TGTGCCAGCAGCTTAGGGACCGTTAGCTCCTACGAGCAGTACTTC. This codes for CASSLGTVSSYEQYF.

The rearrangement links TRBV30 to TRBJ1-6; D gene ambiguous. This CDR3 comprises 13 residues. Trimming took 5 bases from V and 7 from J, leaving 12 bases between them. The V gene's germline CDR1 is GTSNPN and CDR2 SVGIG (reference sequence). The CDR3 nucleotides read TGTGCCTGGGCGCGGGTGAAGAATTCACCCCTCCACTTT. Its protein product is CAWARVKNSPLHF.

V gene TRBV4-1 combines with J gene TRBJ2-3, with a possible D match to TRBD2 (7 bases). The CDR3 contains 16 residues. V dropped 2 bases and J dropped 2 bases, with 14 bases sitting between them. Looked up from germline, CDR1 is MGHRA and CDR2 is YSYEKL. The CDR3 is CASSQQWEGDTDTQYF. CDR3 nucleotide sequence: TGCGCCAGCAGCCAACAATGGGAGGGGGACACAGATACGCAGTATTTT.

This rearrangement joins TRBV5-1 to TRBJ2-7; tentative D call: TRBD1 (5 bases). There are 13 residues in the CDR3. The germline CDR1 and CDR2 sequences are SGHRS and YFSETQ. V dropped 0 bases and J dropped 3 bases, with 7 bases sitting between them. CDR3 sequence: CASSLGQLYEQYF. Written as DNA, the CDR3 is TGCGCCAGCAGCTTGGGACAGCTCTACGAGCAGTACTTC.